This T cell receptor beta chain was recovered during a study of shared clonotypes between healthy human individuals. V was cut by 1 base and J by 0 bases, with 10 bases left in between. Germline V gene lookup returns CDR1 MGHRA and CDR2 YSYEKL. The CDR3 has 16 residues. Every subset's genomic DNA went evenly onto several immunoSEQ plates. This table comes from immunoSEQ multiplex PCR, and its TCRdb copy is limited to in-frame clones, with some not included. The sample yields approximately 1.9 million clones, around 93% seen once. Positively selected for CCR7, the CD45RO-negative cells used as naive CD8 cells excluded terminally differentiated effector memory CD45RA+ cells. Adult Caucasians living in Nashville, Tennessee made up all of the donors.

Sequences were obtained from naive CD8+ T cells from PBMCs. This chain connects TRBV4-1 to TRBJ1-5; D call uncertain. This receptor was taken from a young man in good health. Some clones in this sample may be carry-over from other donors' samples. This chain's CDR3 is CASSQASGRSNQPQHF. The CDR3 nucleotides are TGCGCCAGCAGCCAAGCGAGTGGACGTAGCAATCAGCCCCAGCATTTT.